The 20 T cell receptor beta chains below were found in one sample sequenced in a study of identical twins. TCRdb fed the 5' RACE reads into MiXCR, producing one record per CDR3 protein. The sample contains hundreds of thousands of distinct CDR3 sequences, 9% to 15% of which appear only once. A further study also used this sample, focusing on yellow fever vaccine responses in identical twins.

Source material: CD8+ T cells sorted from blood. The receptors shown here come from a woman younger than 30 in good health.

This clonotype was detected a few times. The J gene is TRBJ2-1, the V gene TRBV3-1; 11 nucleotides agree with TRBD2. CDR1 and CDR2 from the germline V gene are LGHDT and YNNKEL (reference sequence). This CDR3 comprises 16 residues. J lost 4 bases, V lost 4 bases, and 6 bases had no gene match. CDR3 nucleotide sequence: TGTGCCAGCAGCCTTCAGCTAGCGGGAGGTTACAATGAGCAGTTCTTC. It codes for CASSLQLAGGYNEQFF.

The chain combines TRBV7-8 with TRBJ2-3; no clear D gene. Germline V gene sequence: CDR1 SGHVS, CDR2 FQNEAQ. The CDR3 contains 16 residues. V dropped 2 bases and J dropped 3 bases, with 15 bases sitting between them. The CDR3 region has the DNA TGTGCCAGCAGCTTAACCGGACGCGGTACTACAGATACGCAGTATTTT. Its translation: CASSLTGRGTTDTQYF.

In this sample, this clonotype turned up a few times. The chain joins TRBV20-1 to TRBJ2-5; TRBD1 is a possible D gene (5 bases). V lost 0 bases and J 1 base, leaving 9 bases between the germline ends. Germline CDR1 is DFQATT and CDR2 is SNEGSKA (reference sequence). This CDR3 is built from 14 residues. CDR3 protein: CSAREGRVQETQYF. The DNA of the CDR3 is TGCAGTGCTAGAGAAGGCAGGGTCCAAGAGACCCAGTACTTC.

This clonotype was seen a few times. This chain links TRBV2 with TRBJ2-2; no clear D. CDR1 is SNHLY and CDR2 is FYNNEI in the germline V gene. This CDR3 has 14 amino acids. V was trimmed by 1 base and J by 4 bases, leaving 7 bases between them. CDR3 coding DNA: TGTGCCAGCAGTGAAGAGGAGTCCACCGGGGAGCTGTTTTTT. Its protein product is CASSEEESTGELFF.

This clonotype was counted between two and nine times. V is TRBV7-9 and J is TRBJ2-5, with 8 bases identical to TRBD2. Germline V gives CDR1 SEHNR, CDR2 FQNEAQ (reference sequence). CDR3 size: 15 residues. Unmatched junction bases numbered 6, after V lost 1 base and J lost 5 bases. The CDR3 sequence is CASSLGGSGTETQYF. DNA for the CDR3: TGTGCCAGCAGCTTAGGAGGTAGCGGGACTGAGACCCAGTACTTC.

This clonotype turned up a few times. V gene TRBV27 combines with J gene TRBJ2-3, with 8 nucleotides matching TRBD1. Germline V lookup: CDR1 MNHEY, CDR2 SMNVEV (reference sequence). V lost 0 bases, J lost 1 base, and 0 bases stayed unmatched. The CDR3 covers 15 residues. Here the CDR3 reads CASSLSGQGTDTQYF. CDR3 DNA sequence: TGTGCCAGCAGTTTATCGGGACAGGGCACAGATACGCAGTATTTT.

This clonotype was found many times. The chain carries TRBV3-1 and TRBJ2-5; the D gene is possibly TRBD1 (5 bases). The CDR3 loop spans 15 amino acids. Germline V gene data show CDR1 as LGHDT and CDR2 as YNNKEL (reference sequence). V was clipped by 4 bases and J by 4 bases, with 16 bases between them. CDR3 coding DNA: TGTGCCAGCAGCCCAAAGAGACAGTATATAGAGACCCAGTACTTC. Translating gives CASSPKRQYIETQYF.

This clonotype has just a few counts. V is TRBV6-5 and J is TRBJ2-5; 9 positions agree with TRBD2. Germline V gene sequence: CDR1 MNHEY, CDR2 SVGAGI. With V trimmed by 0 bases and J by 4 bases, 12 bases remained unmatched. The CDR3 consists of 18 residues. Here the CDR3 reads CASSYSERGAGTGETQYF. DNA of the CDR3: TGTGCCAGCAGTTACTCGGAGCGGGGGGCGGGAACGGGAGAGACCCAGTACTTC.

The chain is built from TRBV2 and TRBJ2-7, with D possibly called TRBD1 or TRBD2 (6 bases each). Germline assignment: CDR1 SNHLY and CDR2 FYNNEI. The CDR3 loop spans 13 amino acids. Trimming took 1 base from V and 4 from J, leaving 8 bases between them. CDR3 sequence reads: CASSEVGGYEQYF. CDR3 nucleotides: TGTGCCAGCAGTGAAGTAGGGGGGTACGAGCAGTACTTC.

The CDR3 sequence: CASSPRVGSGAYNEQFF. In DNA form, the CDR3 reads TGTGCCAGCAGTCCCCGGGTTGGTAGCGGGGCCTACAATGAGCAGTTCTTC. The V gene is TRBV27, the J gene TRBJ2-1; 8 bases fit TRBD2. The CDR3 contains 17 residues. Per the germline V gene, CDR1 is MNHEY and CDR2 is SMNVEV (reference sequence). The ends lost 5 bases at V and 2 bases at J; junction bases unmatched: 11.

This sequence joins TRBV11-3 and TRBJ2-3; the D gene is possibly TRBD1 (6 bases). The CDR3 loop spans 14 amino acids. Germline loops: CDR1 SGHNT, CDR2 YENEEA. V gave up 7 bases and J gave up 0 bases, with 11 bases separating them. CDR3 DNA: TGTGCCAGCATGGACAGTACTAGCACAGATACGCAGTATTTT. This sequence encodes CASMDSTSTDTQYF.

This clonotype has more than one count but fewer than ten. The chain joins TRBV4-1 to TRBJ1-6, with no clear D. CDR3 length equals 15 residues. In germline, CDR1 is MGHRA, CDR2 YSYEKL. Deletions cut 1 base from V and 0 bases from J, with 4 bases between. CDR3 nucleotide sequence: TGCGCCAGCAGCCAAGGAATCTCCTATAATTCACCCCTCCACTTT. Its protein is CASSQGISYNSPLHF.

This clonotype showed up many times. The V call is TRBV27, the J call TRBJ2-7; D possibly corresponds to TRBD1 (6 bases). Germline CDR1 is MNHEY and CDR2 is SMNVEV (reference sequence). V was shortened by 6 bases and J by 3 bases, with 24 bases between the two germline ends. CDR3 length: 17 residues. The CDR3 region has the DNA TGTGCCAGCAGACCCAATTACGAAACGACAGGTATCTACGAGCAGTACTTC. Its protein is CASRPNYETTGIYEQYF.

At least ten counts were recorded for this clonotype. V is TRBV12-3 or TRBV12-4 and J is TRBJ2-7; D call uncertain. V lost 5 bases, J lost 2 bases, and 7 bases lay in between. The CDR3 spans 12 residues. CDR3 DNA sequence: TGTGCCAGCAGTCCCGGACCCTACGAGCAGTACTTC. Protein sequence: CASSPGPYEQYF.

The chain carries TRBV7-8 and TRBJ2-1; D is unresolved. The CDR3 runs 15 residues. Trimming shortened V by 5 bases and J by 6 bases, and 17 bases separated the two germline ends. CDR1 is SGHVS, CDR2 FQNEAQ, per germline. In DNA form, the CDR3 reads TGTGCCAGCAGCAATTCCCCCGGCCCAATCAATGAGCAGTTCTTC. Residues: CASSNSPGPINEQFF.

This chain joins TRBV4-1 and TRBJ2-5; tentative D call: TRBD2 (6 bases). The CDR3 covers 14 residues. CDR1 is MGHRA and CDR2 is YSYEKL in the germline V gene. V lost 1 base to trimming and J lost 3 bases, with 9 bases between them. This CDR3 reads CASSQVSGEETQYF. CDR3 in DNA: TGCGCCAGCAGCCAAGTTTCGGGGGAAGAGACCCAGTACTTC.

The chain couples TRBV2 to TRBJ2-2; TRBD2 matches 10 bases. The CDR3 spans 14 residues. CDR1 is SNHLY, CDR2 FYNNEI, per germline. V was clipped by 7 bases and J by 6 bases; unmatched bases: 5. DNA of the CDR3: TGTGCCAGCATGAGAGGACTAGCGGCCGGGGAGCTGTTTTTT. It specifies CASMRGLAAGELFF.

There are many counts of this clonotype. A junction boundary mismatches the germline segment, possibly from a read error. V usage is TRBV7-9 and J usage is TRBJ2-5, with TRBD1 matching 8 bases. The CDR3 has 14 amino acids. The V gene's germline CDR1 is SEHNR and CDR2 FQNEAQ (reference sequence). The CDR3 protein is CASSSRTGQETQYF. DNA for the CDR3: TGCGCCAGCAGCTCCCGGACAGGGCAGGAGACCCAGTACTTC. Full variable domain (missing parts from reference TRBV7-9 and TRBJ2-5): DTGVSQNPRHKITKRGQNVTFRCDPISEHNRLYWYRQTLGQGPEFLTYFQNEAQLEKSRLLSDRFSAERPKGSFSTLEIQRTEQGDSAMYLCASSSRTGQETQYFGPGTRLLVL.

This clonotype has a handful of counts. This chain joins TRBV20-1 and TRBJ1-5; D is possibly TRBD1 (6 bases). This CDR3 is 14 amino acids long. Germline CDR1 and CDR2: DFQATT and SNEGSKA (reference sequence). V was pared by 2 bases and J by 3 bases, with 11 bases between. In DNA, the CDR3 is TGCAGTGCTAGATATGGGGGCAACAATCAGCCCCAGCATTTT. It translates to CSARYGGNNQPQHF.

In its sample, this clonotype was seen a few times. CDR3 coding DNA: TGTGCCAGCAGTTTGGGCAGCGGGAGATTGGATGAGCAGTTCTTC. Translation gives CASSLGSGRLDEQFF. The V call is TRBV28, the J call TRBJ2-1; 8 nucleotides align to TRBD2. Germline V CDR1 and CDR2: MDHEN, SYDVKM. The CDR3 contains 15 residues. V dropped 3 bases and J dropped 8; count of bases not matched to a gene: 9.